A single sample is the source of the 30 T cell receptor beta chains below, sequenced in a study of T cell responses to AZD1222 COVID-19 vaccine (dated by TCRdb to about 2021). Reading the label with the study, this specimen's time point is: baseline before first vaccination. Library method: the immunoSEQ multiplex PCR assay. TCRdb took this table from immuneACCESS and kept in-frame rearrangements with V and J called. Such tables lack part of the clones; where checked against another copy, unresolved V genes explain under half of the gap, and the rest is unexplained. The sample profile shows 150,000 or so clones; about 87% of them were found once. The ten largest clones add up to around 3.1% of the sample. The material sequenced was peripheral blood, taken on day 0 of AZD1222 vaccination. Receptor source: an adult in good health.

The genes are TRBV3-1 (or the pseudogene TRBV3-2) and TRBJ2-5; perhaps TRBD2 as D (5 bases). The V end was cut by 5 bases, the J end by 2 bases, with 12 bases between. This CDR3 is built from 14 residues. Germline CDR1 LGHDT, CDR2 YNNKEL (reference sequence). The CDR3 bases are TGTGCCAGCAGCTCTGGACTTCTACAAGAGACCCAGTACTTC. Its protein is CASSSGLLQETQYF.

The CDR3 DNA is TGTGCCAGCAGCCAAGTGGGGCAGACTGGGGAAAAACTGTTTTTT. This codes for CASSQVGQTGEKLFF. V and J are TRBV3-1 (or the pseudogene TRBV3-2) and TRBJ1-4; TRBD1 is a possible D gene (5 bases). The germline gives CDR1 LGHDT, CDR2 YNNKEL (reference sequence). Trimming stripped 1 base from V and 8 bases from J, with 14 bases between. The CDR3 spans 15 residues.

The CDR3 DNA follows: TGTGCCAGCTCACCACTCCCCGGGAACACCGGGGAGCTGTTTTTT. This encodes CASSPLPGNTGELFF. The V call is TRBV18, the J call TRBJ2-2; D gene ambiguous. CDR1 is KGHSH, CDR2 LQKENI, per germline. V was shortened by 1 base and J by 1 base, with 7 bases between the two germline ends. The CDR3 contains 15 residues.

The chain joins TRBV15 to TRBJ2-3, with TRBD2 matching 8 bases. The CDR3 sequence is 15 residues long. The J segment lost 1 base and the V segment lost 5 bases, leaving 5 bases of the junction unmatched. Germline values: CDR1 LNHNV, CDR2 YYDKDF (reference sequence). CDR3 coding DNA: TGTGCCACCAGCCCGGGACTAGTAGGCACAGATACGCAGTATTTT. Protein sequence: CATSPGLVGTDTQYF.

This chain joins TRBV5-6 and TRBJ2-2; D unresolved. Per germline, CDR1 SGHDT and CDR2 YYEEEE. Trimming shortened V by 7 bases and J by 3 bases, and 10 bases separated the two germline ends. The CDR3 totals 13 residues. CDR3 residues: CASGPPDTGELFF. As DNA, the CDR3 is TGTGCCAGCGGACCGCCTGACACCGGGGAGCTGTTTTTT.

This clone was observed a handful of times. The chain combines TRBV10-3 with TRBJ1-5; D not certain. CDR3 length: 14 residues. Trimming took 2 bases from V and 4 from J, leaving 9 bases between them. Germline assignment: CDR1 ENHRY and CDR2 SYGVKD. CDR3 loop: CAISEPGENQPQHF. CDR3 in DNA: TGTGCCATCAGTGAGCCGGGTGAGAATCAGCCCCAGCATTTT.

The chain carries TRBV7-3 and TRBJ1-1; D perhaps matches TRBD1 (6 bases). The CDR3 spans 11 residues. Germline V gene lookup returns CDR1 SGHTA and CDR2 FQGTGA. Trimming cost V 2 bases and J 11 bases, with 9 bases left between them. CDR3 protein: CASSLGGPAFF. The CDR3 DNA sequence: TGTGCCAGCAGCTTAGGGGGGCCGGCTTTCTTT.

The table lists this clone with a few counts. The V gene is TRBV4-2, the J gene TRBJ1-1, with 9 bases aligning to TRBD1. CDR3 length: 16 amino acids. V lost 1 base to trimming and J lost 0 bases; unmatched junction nucleotides: 3. The germline CDR1 and CDR2 sequences are LGHNA and YNFKEQ. The CDR3 spells CASSQGHRGLNTEAFF. CDR3 bases: TGTGCCAGCAGCCAAGGCCACAGGGGGCTGAACACTGAAGCTTTCTTT.

This chain links TRBV5-1 with TRBJ2-5; D not certain. Trimming shortened V by 2 bases and J by 1 base, and 12 bases separated the two germline ends. The CDR3 runs 15 residues. Per germline, CDR1 SGHRS and CDR2 YFSETQ. The chain's CDR3 is CASSFGGSVQETQYF. Written as DNA, the CDR3 is TGCGCCAGCAGCTTCGGTGGCTCAGTCCAAGAGACCCAGTACTTC.

The chain links TRBV7-8 to TRBJ2-1, with 10 nucleotides matching TRBD2. The CDR3 spans 20 residues. Trimming cost V 3 bases and J 5 bases; bases outside gene matches: 19. CDR1 SGHVS and CDR2 FQNEAQ come from the germline V gene. The CDR3 nucleotides read TGTGCCAGCAGCTTGAAATCTAGAAGTCTAGCGGGGGCCGAGGACAATGAGCAGTTCTTC. As protein: CASSLKSRSLAGAEDNEQFF. Filled out from reference TRBV7-8 and TRBJ2-1, the complete variable domain reads GAGVSQSPRYKVAKRGQDVALRCDPISGHVSLFWYQQALGQGPEFLTYFQNEAQLDKSGLPSDRFFAERPEGSVSTLKIQRTQQEDSAVYLCASSLKSRSLAGAEDNEQFFGPGTRLTVL.

V is TRBV19 and J is TRBJ1-5; D is perhaps TRBD1 (5 bases). CDR3 length equals 14 residues. Trimming took 7 bases from V and 0 from J, leaving 10 bases between them. Germline CDR1 is LNHDA and CDR2 is SQIVND (reference sequence). CDR3 amino acids: CASTRGYSNQPQHF. CDR3 nucleotides: TGTGCCAGTACTAGGGGATATAGCAATCAGCCCCAGCATTTT.

The rearrangement uses TRBV5-8 and TRBJ2-1; D unresolved. Trimming shortened V by 3 bases and J by 3 bases, and 16 bases separated the two germline ends. The V gene's germline CDR1 is SGHTS and CDR2 YDEGEE. This CDR3 region has 16 residues. CDR3 coding DNA: TGTGCCAGCAGCTGGTCGGAAGGGCAGCACTACAATGAGCAGTTCTTC. It codes for CASSWSEGQHYNEQFF.

Of note for this clone: Other DNA variants within this sample encode the same CDR3. CDR3 sequence reads: CASGNTGELFF. DNA of the CDR3: TGTGCCAGCGGAAACACCGGGGAGCTGTTTTTT. The gene calls are TRBV25-1 and TRBJ2-2, with D hard to call. The CDR3 loop spans 11 amino acids. Germline V CDR1 and CDR2: MGHDK, SYGVNS. The V and J ends lost 8 bases and 2 bases respectively, with 3 bases between them.

This sequence joins TRBV7-8 and TRBJ1-2; a possible D gene is TRBD1 (6 bases). The germline gives CDR1 SGHVS, CDR2 FQNEAQ. The CDR3 is made up of 13 amino acids. Trimming took off 4 bases at V and 5 bases at J, with 11 bases between the two ends. CDR3 nucleotide sequence: TGTGCCAGCAGCTCCAACAGGGTTTATGGCTACACCTTC. Translation: CASSSNRVYGYTF.

The CDR3 DNA follows: TGTGCCAGCAGTTACTCCAGGAGCTCCTACAATGAGCAGTTCTTC. As protein: CASSYSRSSYNEQFF. The V and J genes are TRBV6-5 and TRBJ2-1; D is uncertain. CDR3 length: 15 residues. Germline V gives CDR1 MNHEY, CDR2 SVGAGI. Trimming took off 0 bases at V and 0 bases at J, with 6 bases between the two ends.

The chain uses TRBV19 and TRBJ1-3; the D is unclear. The CDR3 extends over 16 amino acids. V was shortened by 3 bases and J by 4 bases, with 16 bases between the two germline ends. Germline lookup yields CDR1 LNHDA and CDR2 SQIVND (reference sequence). The CDR3 loop reads CASSISSGSAGNTIYF. The CDR3 bases are TGTGCCAGTAGTATTTCATCGGGGAGCGCCGGAAACACCATATATTTT.

The chain joins TRBV7-2 to TRBJ2-7, with 7 bases fitting TRBD2. CDR3 length equals 15 residues. Looked up from germline, CDR1 is SGHTA and CDR2 is FQGNSA. V was clipped by 4 bases and J by 5 bases; unmatched bases: 11. The chain's CDR3 is CASSSLWGGLDEQYF. The CDR3 DNA reads TGTGCCAGCAGCTCCCTCTGGGGAGGGTTAGACGAGCAGTACTTC.

The chain links TRBV19 to TRBJ1-2, with D possibly TRBD1 on 5 matching bases. Germline CDR1 is LNHDA and CDR2 is SQIVND (reference sequence). The CDR3 contains 15 residues. The ends were cut back, 3 bases at V and 8 bases at J, with 19 bases in the middle. The CDR3 protein is CASSILDGIEGGYTF. CDR3 DNA: TGTGCCAGTAGTATCCTGGACGGTATTGAGGGGGGCTACACCTTC.

The chain recombines TRBV7-8 with TRBJ2-5; D is tentatively TRBD1 or TRBD2 (5 bases each). With 2 bases removed from V and 5 bases from J, the gap between germline ends came to 12 bases. In germline, CDR1 is SGHVS, CDR2 FQNEAQ. CDR3 length: 14 residues. The CDR3 loop reads CASSLSGRRETQYF. The CDR3 nucleotides read TGTGCCAGCAGCTTATCGGGGCGGCGCGAGACCCAGTACTTC.

This clone appeared a single time. The chain uses TRBV5-1 and TRBJ2-4; D is unclear. In germline, CDR1 is SGHRS, CDR2 YFSETQ. Trimming removed 4 bases from V and 0 bases from J, with 8 bases in between. CDR3 length: 14 residues. This CDR3 reads CASSLGIAKNIQYF. CDR3 DNA: TGCGCCAGCAGCCTTGGGATAGCCAAAAACATTCAGTACTTC.

The chain carries TRBV4-3 and TRBJ1-4; weak D call: TRBD1 (5 bases). V gave up 0 bases and J gave up 8 bases, with 16 bases separating them. There are 16 residues in the CDR3. CDR1 and CDR2 (germline): LGHNA, YSLEER. CDR3 DNA sequence: TGCGCCAGCAGCCAAGATGGGCCAGGGCCTTTGGAAAAACTGTTTTTT. This encodes CASSQDGPGPLEKLFF.

The chain couples TRBV6-6 to TRBJ1-2; D unclear. The CDR3 length is 14 residues. With 5 bases removed from V and 2 bases from J, the gap between germline ends came to 12 bases. Per germline, CDR1 MNHNY and CDR2 SVGAGI (reference sequence). CDR3 nucleotides: TGTGCCAGCAGTCTTAAACGCGAGAACTATGGCTACACCTTC. Residues: CASSLKRENYGYTF.

V and J are TRBV11-2 and TRBJ2-5; TRBD1 might be the D (5 bases). CDR3 size: 13 residues. The V gene's germline CDR1 is SGHAT and CDR2 FQNNGV. V was cut by 2 bases and J by 5 bases, with 9 bases left in between. The CDR3 DNA follows: TGTGCCAGCAGCTTAAATGGGGCGGAGACCCAGTACTTC. It yields the protein CASSLNGAETQYF.

The V gene is TRBV10-1, the J gene TRBJ2-5, with 7 bases that match TRBD1. CDR1 WNHNN and CDR2 SYGVQD come from the germline V gene (reference sequence). Trimming at V came to 6 bases and at J to 3 bases, leaving 7 bases not matched to a gene. This CDR3 is 14 amino acids long. The CDR3 loop reads CASSTGQRKETQYF. The CDR3 DNA is TGCGCCAGCAGCACGGGACAGAGAAAAGAGACCCAGTACTTC.

The rearrangement joins TRBV6-2 or TRBV6-3 to TRBJ1-1; possibly TRBD1 for D (5 bases). Germline V gene lookup returns CDR1 MNHEY and CDR2 SVGEGT. Trimming stripped 2 bases from V and 1 base from J, with 8 bases between. This CDR3 contains 14 residues. CDR3 in amino acids: CASSYGAGNTEAFF. CDR3 nucleotide sequence: TGTGCCAGCAGTTACGGGGCCGGGAACACTGAAGCTTTCTTT.

The chain combines TRBV7-2 with TRBJ2-3; weak D call: TRBD2 (6 bases). Between the trimmed V and J ends, which lost 2 bases and 6 bases, there was a span of 12 bases. This CDR3 is 14 amino acids long. Germline V lookup: CDR1 SGHTA, CDR2 FQGNSA. The CDR3 bases are TGTGCCAGCAGCTTATCCTCGGAGGGCGATACGCAGTATTTT. This translates into CASSLSSEGDTQYF.

The V and J genes are TRBV18 and TRBJ2-7; 8 bases line up with TRBD1. Germline trimming cut 5 bases from V and 2 bases from J; bases unmatched to any gene: 2. CDR3 size: 13 residues. In germline, CDR1 is KGHSH, CDR2 LQKENI. CDR3 nucleotide sequence: TGTGCCAGCTCAGGACAGGGTCCCTACGAGCAGTACTTC. This sequence encodes CASSGQGPYEQYF. The entire variable domain, with the rest obtained from reference TRBV18 and TRBJ2-7, is as follows: NAGVMQNPRHLVRRRGQEARLRCSPMKGHSHVYWYRQLPEEGLKFMVYLQKENIIDESGMPKERFSAEFPKEGPSILRIQQVVRGDSAAYFCASSGQGPYEQYFGPGTRLTVT.

For this clone: Its ends do not fully match the called genes, so a read error is possible. Other DNA sequences in this specimen translate into the identical CDR3. This chain links TRBV4-2 with TRBJ1-1; TRBD1 might be the D (5 bases). Germline V gene data show CDR1 as LGHNA and CDR2 as YNFKEQ. The CDR3 extends over 16 amino acids. The CDR3: CASSQDIRQRGTEAFF. The DNA for the CDR3 is TGTGCCAGCAGCCAAGATATCCGACAGCGAGGCACTGAGGCTTTCTTT.

V and J are TRBV9 and TRBJ1-3; maybe TRBD1 (6 bases). V gave up 0 bases and J gave up 0 bases, with 10 bases separating them. The CDR3 consists of 16 residues. Germline loops: CDR1 SGDLS, CDR2 YYNGEE. The CDR3 DNA reads TGTGCCAGCAGCGTAGGGGGGCAGCCCTCTGGAAACACCATATATTTT. It yields the protein CASSVGGQPSGNTIYF.

The table lists this clone with a count of one. V gene TRBV21-1 combines with J gene TRBJ2-7. TRBV21-1 is listed as a pseudogene. This CDR3 contains 9 residues. The CDR3 is CASRGEQYF. The DNA for the CDR3 is TGTGCCAGCAGGGGCGAGCAGTACTTC.